This T cell receptor beta chain derives from a study of blood T cell repertoires in COVID-19. As for the study in general: T cells, B-cell-depleted T cells, or PBMCs provided the cDNA or gDNA that served as material.

Participants came from around 25 US areas, aged roughly 18 to 90 years. Generated by immunoSEQ multiplex PCR, the TCRdb table keeps only in-frame clones and is missing some. This table has around 300,000 clones, about 89% appearing once. Germline CDR1 and CDR2: SNHLY and FYNNEI. V lost 5 bases to trimming and J lost 5 bases, with 21 bases between them. The CDR3 runs 16 residues. The receptor was derived from a woman in her 40s who had recovered from COVID-19. Sequencing input: PBMCs or T cells enriched from blood (not recorded which). V gene TRBV2 combines with J gene TRBJ2-5; maybe TRBD2 (6 bases). The CDR3, as DNA: TGTGCCAGCAGTCGAAGGGGACTCATAAGCGTGGAGACCCAGTACTTC. Its translation is CASSRRGLISVETQYF.